The 19 T cell receptor beta chains below were found in one sample sequenced in a study of blood T cell repertoires in COVID-19. This table comes from immunoSEQ multiplex PCR, and its TCRdb copy is limited to in-frame clones, with some not included. This sample has about 200,000 clones, with 80% to 90% found just once. The sequencing sample was made of peripheral blood. These receptors were taken from a woman between 40 and 50 years old with active or convalescent COVID-19.

The chain combines TRBV7-2 with TRBJ2-5; a weak D match, TRBD1 (6 bases). Per the germline V gene, CDR1 is SGHTA and CDR2 is FQGNSA. The CDR3 loop spans 15 amino acids. V was trimmed by 4 bases and J by 5 bases, leaving 17 bases between them. The CDR3 loop is CASSSTPDRTETQYF. The CDR3 DNA reads as TGTGCCAGCAGCTCCACCCCTGACAGGACGGAGACCCAGTACTTC.

The J gene is TRBJ1-1, the V gene TRBV2; D gene ambiguous. Germline V gives CDR1 SNHLY, CDR2 FYNNEI. The CDR3 is 13 residues long. With 4 bases removed from V and 9 bases from J, the gap between germline ends came to 15 bases. CDR3 sequence: CASSAPLEAKAFF. The CDR3 nucleotides read TGTGCCAGCAGTGCCCCGTTAGAGGCGAAAGCTTTCTTT.

The genes are TRBV15 and TRBJ1-4, with TRBD1 as a possible D gene (5 bases). The CDR3 spans 14 residues. Trimming removed 5 bases from V and 6 bases from J, with 13 bases in between. Germline V lookup: CDR1 LNHNV, CDR2 YYDKDF (reference sequence). The CDR3 DNA follows: TGTGCCACCAGCCGGGGAGGGGCCGATGAAAAACTGTTTTTT. Translating gives CATSRGGADEKLFF. The complete variable domain, with remaining parts taken from reference TRBV15 and TRBJ1-4, reads DAMVIQNPRYQVTQFGKPVTLSCSQTLNHNVMYWYQQKSSQAPKLLFHYYDKDFNNEADTPDNFQSRRPNTSFCFLDIRSPGLGDTAMYLCATSRGGADEKLFFGSGTQLSVL.

This clone was seen once. The rearrangement uses TRBV9 and TRBJ2-3; possibly TRBD2 for D (5 bases). Trimming took off 7 bases at V and 3 bases at J, with 15 bases between the two ends. Germline V gives CDR1 SGDLS, CDR2 YYNGEE. CDR3 length: 14 amino acids. CDR3 sequence (DNA): TGTGCCAGCGCGGAGGCGGGTTCAACAGATACGCAGTATTTT. Translated: CASAEAGSTDTQYF.

This chain links TRBV11-3 with TRBJ2-6; 7 nucleotides line up with TRBD1. The CDR3 length is 18 residues. The germline V gene encodes CDR1 SGHNT and CDR2 YENEEA. The J segment lost 0 bases and the V segment lost 3 bases, leaving 8 bases of the junction unmatched. The CDR3 DNA is TGTGCCAGCAGCTTCGATTCCGCAGGGGGCTCTGGGGCCAACGTCCTGACTTTC. Protein: CASSFDSAGGSGANVLTF.

V gene TRBV28 combines with J gene TRBJ1-2; 11 bases map to TRBD1. The CDR3 totals 14 residues. The J segment lost 8 bases and the V segment lost 3 bases, leaving 5 bases of the junction unmatched. Germline CDR1 reads MDHEN; CDR2 reads SYDVKM. In DNA form, the CDR3 reads TGTGCCAGCAGTTTTGGACAGGGGGCAAGGGGCTACACCTTC. Translating gives CASSFGQGARGYTF.

V and J are TRBV9 and TRBJ1-3; tentatively, D is TRBD1 (5 bases). CDR1 is SGDLS and CDR2 is YYNGEE in the germline V gene. V was clipped by 3 bases and J by 10 bases, with 26 bases between them. This CDR3 comprises 17 residues. CDR3 sequence (DNA): TGTGCCAGCAGCGCCGACAGTCTCTATTGGGGGGGAGAGACCATATATTTT. This sequence encodes CASSADSLYWGGETIYF.

This sequence joins TRBV21-1 and TRBJ1-1. TRBV21-1 is given as a pseudogene. The CDR3 is 14 residues long. CDR3 DNA sequence: TGTGCCAGCAGCAAAGCTTCGGGTGCCACTGAAGCTTTCTTT. Its protein is CASSKASGATEAFF.

This clone came up a few times. V is TRBV7-2 and J is TRBJ1-4; 9 bases align to TRBD1. This CDR3 is 16 amino acids long. In germline, CDR1 is SGHTA, CDR2 FQGNSA. The V segment lost 1 base and the J segment 7 bases; nucleotides outside the gene matches: 7. CDR3: CASSLVTGQGTEKLFF. The CDR3 nucleotides read TGTGCCAGCAGCTTAGTGACGGGACAGGGCACTGAAAAACTGTTTTTT. Using reference TRBV7-2 and TRBJ1-4 for the parts outside the CDR3, the full variable domain is GAGVSQSPSNKVTEKGKDVELRCDPISGHTALYWYRQSLGQGLEFLIYFQGNSAPDKSGLPSDRFSAERTGGSVSTLTIQRTQQEDSAVYLCASSLVTGQGTEKLFFGSGTQLSVL.

This clone has a single count. This chain links TRBV19 with TRBJ2-1; D is possibly TRBD1 (6 bases). The CDR3 spans 12 residues. Trimming cost V 1 base and J 12 bases, with 10 bases left between them. Germline loops: CDR1 LNHDA, CDR2 SQIVND (reference sequence). The CDR3 reads CASSIVSGVQFF. The CDR3 DNA is TGTGCCAGTAGTATAGTCTCAGGGGTGCAGTTCTTC.

CDR3: CASSNNEKLFF. The CDR3 DNA reads as TGTGCCAGCAGCAACAACGAAAAACTGTTTTTT. The V gene is TRBV9, the J gene TRBJ1-4; D is unclear. The CDR3 spans 11 residues. Deletions cut 4 bases from V and 8 bases from J, with 6 bases between. Germline CDR1 is SGDLS and CDR2 is YYNGEE.

The chain links TRBV10-3 to TRBJ2-7; D gene ambiguous. This CDR3 comprises 12 residues. The V end was cut by 2 bases, the J end by 5 bases, with 7 bases between. CDR1 ENHRY and CDR2 SYGVKD come from the germline V gene. CDR3 sequence (DNA): TGTGCCATCAGTGAGGGGCTCCACGAGCAGTACTTC. Its protein product is CAISEGLHEQYF.

The chain couples TRBV24-1 to TRBJ2-1, with TRBD1 identical over 8 bases. CDR3 length: 15 amino acids. The junction had 7 bases not matched to a gene; V was cut back by 3 bases and J by 7 bases. Germline V gene lookup returns CDR1 KGHDR and CDR2 SFDVKD. The CDR3 region is CATSDVRGQANEQFF. CDR3 DNA sequence: TGTGCCACCAGTGATGTACGGGGACAGGCAAATGAGCAGTTCTTC.

The J gene is TRBJ1-1, the V gene TRBV6-5; tentative D call: TRBD1 (5 bases). The CDR3 is 15 amino acids. V was trimmed by 7 bases and J by 7 bases, leaving 22 bases between them. Germline loops: CDR1 MNHEY, CDR2 SVGAGI. This CDR3 is CASKREGRGFSEAFF. CDR3 DNA: TGTGCCAGCAAACGAGAGGGGCGGGGATTCAGTGAAGCTTTCTTT.

The gene calls are TRBV3-1 (or the pseudogene TRBV3-2) and TRBJ1-1; a weak D match, TRBD1 (6 bases). The germline CDR1 and CDR2 sequences are LGHDT and YNNKEL (reference sequence). Trimming shortened V by 3 bases and J by 3 bases, and 11 bases separated the two germline ends. The CDR3 spans 14 residues. The CDR3, as DNA: TGTGCCAGCAGCCATCAGGGGAGGGACACTGAAGCTTTCTTT. Translated: CASSHQGRDTEAFF.

The rearrangement uses TRBV11-2 and TRBJ2-7; the match to TRBD2 covers 11 bases. In germline, CDR1 is SGHAT, CDR2 FQNNGV. The junction had 9 bases not matched to a gene; V was cut back by 4 bases and J by 1 base. The CDR3 spans 17 residues. The CDR3 DNA reads TGTGCCAGCAGCTACGGGACTAGCGGAGTGAGTTCCTACGAGCAGTACTTC. Encoded protein: CASSYGTSGVSSYEQYF. Full variable domain (outside the CDR3, taken from reference TRBV11-2 and TRBJ2-7): EAGVAQSPRYKIIEKRQSVAFWCNPISGHATLYWYQQILGQGPKLLIQFQNNGVVDDSQLPKDRFSAERLKGVDSTLKIQPAKLEDSAVYLCASSYGTSGVSSYEQYFGPGTRLTVT.

CDR3 sequence: CASSEGSTGGSSPLHF. CDR3 bases: TGTGCCAGCAGTGAGGGATCCACAGGGGGCAGTTCACCCCTCCACTTT. This sequence joins TRBV6-1 and TRBJ1-6, with 9 bases lining up with TRBD1. The V gene end was trimmed by 3 bases and the J gene end by 9 bases; junction bases not matched to a gene: 9. This CDR3 is 16 amino acids long. CDR1 is MNHNS and CDR2 is SASEGT in the germline V gene.

The V and J genes are TRBV2 and TRBJ1-1, with D tentatively TRBD1 (6 bases). The CDR3 has 13 amino acids. Per the germline V gene, CDR1 is SNHLY and CDR2 is FYNNEI. The ends were cut back, 5 bases at V and 8 bases at J, with 15 bases in the middle. Here the CDR3 DNA reads TGTGCCAGCAGTTCCCAGGAGGGGGGGGAAGCTTTCTTT. This encodes CASSSQEGGEAFF.

V usage is TRBV11-3 and J usage is TRBJ1-1, with a possible D match to TRBD1 (6 bases). The CDR3 loop spans 14 amino acids. Germline V CDR1 and CDR2: SGHNT, YENEEA. The V and J ends lost 5 bases and 7 bases respectively, with 17 bases between them. CDR3 sequence (DNA): TGTGCCAGCAGCGGACCGGGACAAGCCTTTGAAGCTTTCTTT. Its protein is CASSGPGQAFEAFF.